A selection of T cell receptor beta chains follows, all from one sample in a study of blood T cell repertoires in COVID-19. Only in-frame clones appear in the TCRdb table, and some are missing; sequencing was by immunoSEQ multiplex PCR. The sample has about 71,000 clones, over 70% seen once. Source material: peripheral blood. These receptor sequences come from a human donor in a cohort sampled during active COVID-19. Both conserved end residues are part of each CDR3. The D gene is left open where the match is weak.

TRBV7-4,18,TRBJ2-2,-,TGTGCCAGCAGCCCAGAGGGGGAGGGATTCGAGAGGACCGGGGAGCTGTTTTTT,CASSPEGEGFERTGELFF
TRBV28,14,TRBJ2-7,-,TGTGCCAGCACTCCTGGGGACTCCCCCTACGAGCAGTACTTC,CASTPGDSPYEQYF
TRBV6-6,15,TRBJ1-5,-,TGTGCCAGCAGGTTAGGGGCCTATAGCAATCAGCCCCAGCATTTT,CASRLGAYSNQPQHF
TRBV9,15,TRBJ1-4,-,TGTGCCAGCAGCGTTTCATTTGCAACTAATGAAAAACTGTTTTTT,CASSVSFATNEKLFF
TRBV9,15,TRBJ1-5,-,TGTGCCAGCAGCGTAGACACAGGGCGCAATCAGCCCCAGCATTTT,CASSVDTGRNQPQHF
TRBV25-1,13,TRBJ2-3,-,TGTGCCAGCAGTGTGGCGGGATCAGATACGCAGTATTTT,CASSVAGSDTQYF
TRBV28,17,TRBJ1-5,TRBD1,TGTGCCAGCAGTCCCGCCGCCCTAGACAGGGTGGATCAGCCCCAGCATTTT,CASSPAALDRVDQPQHF
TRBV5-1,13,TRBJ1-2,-,TGCGCCAGCAGCTTGGAACAGGCTGCGGGCTACACCTTC,CASSLEQAAGYTF
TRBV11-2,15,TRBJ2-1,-,TGTGCCAGCAGCTTGACCCGTACAGGCTCGAATGAGCAGTTCTTC,CASSLTRTGSNEQFF
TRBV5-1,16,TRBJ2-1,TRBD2,TGCGCCAGCAGCTTGGGTAGCGGGAGTATGTACAATGAGCAGTTCTTC,CASSLGSGSMYNEQFF